This TCR beta chain was sequenced during a study of neurological immune-mediated disorders. Many counts were recorded for this clonotype. The time point here: longitudinal time-point 2. The study built unsorted libraries from 2 million PBMCs kept at -80 C. Every sequencing run drew on 15-18 subjects and yielded over 200 million TCR-beta sequences. TCRdb analysed the 5' RACE reads with MiXCR anew, one entry per CDR3 protein. The sample carries fewer than 70,000 distinct CDR3 sequences, 8.5% to 10% recorded once. The sample taken for sequencing was PBMCs. The TCR originated in a young man in good health.

The CDR3, as DNA: TGTGCCACCAGCAGAGATGCCCGGGGTAGAACCTACGAGCAGTACTTC. It specifies CATSRDARGRTYEQYF. The genes are TRBV15 and TRBJ2-7; tentative D call: TRBD2 (5 bases). Trimming left V 0 bases short and J 2 bases short, with 14 bases between. Looked up from germline, CDR1 is LNHNV and CDR2 is YYDKDF (reference sequence). The CDR3 runs 16 residues.